The entry that follows covers one T cell receptor beta chain sequence. Per the authors' pipeline: The authors estimated nucleated cell counts from reference gene primer amplification. Sequencing was performed with immunoSEQ multiplex PCR; in TCRdb, only in-frame clones are kept and a portion is missing. The V and J calls and the clone size are those of that table, but D and trimming were determined from the DNA. Of hundreds of thousands of clones in the sample, about 68% were seen once. This record comes from a study of blood T cell repertoires in COVID-19. Looking at the study overall: Samples came from the United States, Italy and Spain, spanning acute and convalescent COVID-19.

This CDR3 comprises 15 residues. The ends were cut back, 2 bases at V and 0 bases at J, with 10 bases in the middle. Germline V gene data show CDR1 as LNHDA and CDR2 as SQIVND (reference sequence). Sequenced: peripheral blood. The receptor was isolated from a woman aged 80 or over with acute or convalescent COVID-19. This chain links TRBV19 with TRBJ1-2, with D possibly being TRBD1 (5 bases). CDR3 protein: CASSISTASNYGYTF. The CDR3 DNA sequence: TGTGCCAGTAGTATATCGACAGCGTCTAACTATGGCTACACCTTC.